The clone carrying this T cell receptor (beta chain) has just one count. The antigen remains unidentified. The junction departs from germline at one end; a sequencing error may be responsible. This record comes from a study of cytomegalovirus exposure and HLA in healthy donors. The PCR made use of 60 Vbeta and 13 Jbeta primers. Profiling relied on immunoSEQ multiplex PCR, and the TCRdb table lists in-frame clones only, not all of them. The table lists around 140,000 clones, about 77% of them singletons. Study observations and caveats: Cytomegalovirus association was listed for about 160 TCR beta chains.

The sequenced material came from PBMCs. This receptor was taken from a male donor in good health and CMV-seronegative.

CDR3 residues: CASSLDVGANGLTF. In DNA form, the CDR3 reads TGTGCCAGCAGCTTAGATGTAGGGGCCAACGGCCTGACTTTC. The V and J genes are TRBV11-2 and TRBJ2-6, with a weak D call TRBD1 (5 bases). The CDR3 is made up of 14 amino acids. Germline V lookup: CDR1 SGHAT, CDR2 FQNNGV.